Listed here are 24 T cell receptor beta chains from one sample, sequenced in a study of T-cell reconstitution after alpha-beta-depleted transplantation in children. Unique molecular identifiers featured in how the TCRbeta library was prepared. TCRdb ran MiXCR on the PCR reads and lists one entry per CDR3 protein. Here the sample spans about 250,000 distinct CDR3 sequences, 20% to 30% being singletons. The input for sequencing was PBMCs, mostly from graft donor cells, taken 360 days after TCRalphabeta/CD19-depleted stem cell transplant. These receptors were collected from a female patient aged 2-10 years who had a stem cell transplant for congenital amegakaryocytic thrombocytopenia, so the T cells may come from the graft donor.

This chain uses TRBV20-1 with TRBJ2-3, with TRBD1 identical over 8 bases. The CDR3 consists of 15 residues. The V gene end was trimmed by 2 bases and the J gene end by 1 base; junction bases not matched to a gene: 5. Germline CDR1 and CDR2: DFQATT and SNEGSKA (reference sequence). CDR3 sequence: CSARMDRAGTDTQYF. CDR3 in DNA: TGCAGTGCTAGAATGGACAGGGCGGGCACAGATACGCAGTATTTT.

The chain joins TRBV29-1 to TRBJ2-7, with TRBD2 as a possible D gene (5 bases). The V and J ends lost 6 bases and 4 bases respectively, with 13 bases between them. This CDR3 contains 12 residues. From germline, CDR1 is SQVTM and CDR2 ANQGSEA. The CDR3 sequence is CSVQVRDYEQYF. CDR3 bases: TGCAGCGTGCAAGTCCGGGATTACGAGCAGTACTTC.

The chain is built from TRBV6-2 or TRBV6-3 and TRBJ2-1; TRBD2 agrees at 7 bases. The germline gives CDR1 MNHEY, CDR2 SVGEGT. The CDR3 sequence is 16 residues long. Germline trimming cut 3 bases from V and 5 bases from J; bases unmatched to any gene: 10. CDR3 in amino acids: CASSYWEGRPNNEQFF. The DNA for the CDR3 is TGTGCCAGCAGTTATTGGGAGGGACGCCCCAACAATGAGCAGTTCTTC.

The gene calls are TRBV20-1 and TRBJ2-7; maybe TRBD1 (6 bases). The CDR3 runs to 12 residues. Germline assignment: CDR1 DFQATT and CDR2 SNEGSKA (reference sequence). DNA for the CDR3: TGCAGCTCAGGGGCTTCCTCCTACGAGCAGTACTTC. It encodes CSSGASSYEQYF.

The V call is TRBV19, the J call TRBJ2-2; D is ambiguous. Germline CDR1 reads LNHDA; CDR2 reads SQIVND (reference sequence). The CDR3 totals 14 residues. V lost 6 bases and J lost 0, with 8 bases in between. CDR3 in DNA: TGTGCCAGTAGCGCGACGGCGAACACCGGGGAGCTGTTTTTT. Translation gives CASSATANTGELFF.

This clonotype has just a few counts. The gene calls are TRBV5-1 and TRBJ2-7, with TRBD1 matching over 8 bases. CDR3 length: 14 amino acids. The trim removed 4 bases at V and 5 bases at J, leaving 8 bases unmatched. The germline CDR1 and CDR2 sequences are SGHRS and YFSETQ. DNA of the CDR3: TGCGCCAGCAGCCACAGGGACAGGCACGACGAGCAGTACTTC. This gives the protein CASSHRDRHDEQYF.

The sample holds a few counts of this clonotype. The CDR3 is CASRRGRTGELFF. The CDR3 region has the DNA TGTGCCAGCAGGCGAGGGCGGACCGGGGAGCTGTTTTTT. J is TRBJ2-2 and V is TRBV3-1; a possible D gene is TRBD2 (5 bases). This CDR3 is 13 amino acids long. Trimming pared 6 bases from V and 5 bases from J, leaving 10 bases between. Germline values: CDR1 LGHDT, CDR2 YNNKEL (reference sequence).

The V call is TRBV6-2 or TRBV6-3, the J call TRBJ2-6; 11 positions match TRBD2. Trimming cost V 11 bases and J 3 bases; bases outside gene matches: 21. Germline values: CDR1 MNHEY, CDR2 SVGEGT. The CDR3 is 20 amino acids. CDR3 bases: TGTGCCTCCGGACCGGAAAATACTAGCGGGAGTCCAGTTGGGGCCAACGTCCTGACTTTC. Protein: CASGPENTSGSPVGANVLTF.

The chain links TRBV6-1 to TRBJ1-2, with D possibly matching TRBD1 (5 bases). Between the trimmed V and J ends, which lost 6 bases and 7 bases, there was a span of 15 bases. The CDR3 is 13 amino acids. CDR1 and CDR2 (germline): MNHNS, SASEGT. Here the CDR3 reads CASSRQGRSGYTF. CDR3 nucleotides: TGTGCCAGCAGCCGTCAGGGAAGAAGTGGCTACACCTTC.

This chain connects TRBV5-1 to TRBJ2-5, with D uncertain. The CDR3 length is 14 residues. Germline loops: CDR1 SGHRS, CDR2 YFSETQ. V lost 2 bases and J 0 bases, leaving 8 bases between the germline ends. This chain's CDR3 is CASSLSAHQETQYF. As DNA, the CDR3 is TGCGCCAGCAGCTTATCGGCCCACCAAGAGACCCAGTACTTC.

This clonotype was observed a handful of times. The chain uses TRBV14 and TRBJ2-3, with D possibly TRBD2 on 6 matching bases. The CDR3 is 17 residues long. V dropped 1 base and J dropped 0 bases, with 14 bases sitting between them. The germline gives CDR1 SGHDN, CDR2 FVKESK. The CDR3: CASSQAAPGLSTDTQYF. The DNA for the CDR3 is TGTGCCAGCAGCCAAGCAGCACCGGGACTGAGCACAGATACGCAGTATTTT. Combining the CDR3 with reference TRBV14 and TRBJ2-3 gives the whole variable domain EAGVTQFPSHSVIEKGQTVTLRCDPISGHDNLYWYRRVMGKEIKFLLHFVKESKQDESGMPNNRFLAERTGGTYSTLKVQPAELEDSGVYFCASSQAAPGLSTDTQYFGPGTRLTVL.

DNA of the CDR3: TGTGCCAGCAGTTTTAACAACCAGGGCGCAGGTGAGCAGTTCTTC. Translation gives CASSFNNQGAGEQFF. The rearrangement uses TRBV12-3 or TRBV12-4 and TRBJ2-1; tentative D call: TRBD1 (5 bases). This CDR3 contains 15 residues. V lost 3 bases, J lost 9 bases, and 18 bases lay in between.

This clonotype occurred a few times. The chain recombines TRBV28 with TRBJ2-3, with 11 bases fitting TRBD2. The ends lost 6 bases at V and 6 bases at J; junction bases unmatched: 11. The CDR3 is 16 amino acids. The V gene's germline CDR1 is MDHEN and CDR2 SYDVKM. The CDR3 sequence is CASSRFLTSGVDTQYF. CDR3 bases: TGTGCCAGCAGCCGCTTCCTGACTAGCGGGGTTGATACGCAGTATTTT.

This clonotype was recorded a few times. This chain links TRBV27 with TRBJ2-7, with 7 bases lining up with TRBD1. CDR1 is MNHEY, CDR2 SMNVEV, per germline (reference sequence). V shed 2 bases, J shed 3 bases, and the junction held 1 base outside the gene matches. The CDR3 is 13 residues long. The CDR3: CASSLNRGYEQYF. The CDR3 nucleotides are TGTGCCAGCAGTTTAAACAGGGGCTACGAGCAGTACTTC.

This clonotype was observed many times. The V gene is TRBV6-2 or TRBV6-3, the J gene TRBJ2-1; TRBD1 or TRBD2 may be the D gene (5 bases each). Trimming shortened V by 2 bases and J by 0 bases, and 8 bases separated the two germline ends. Germline CDR1 MNHEY, CDR2 SVGEGT. This CDR3 spans 15 amino acids. CDR3 sequence: CASSYGGSSYNEQFF. DNA of the CDR3: TGTGCCAGCAGTTACGGGGGTAGCTCCTACAATGAGCAGTTCTTC.

CDR3: CRATEGPTPNTGELFF. The CDR3 DNA reads TGCAGGGCGACGGAGGGCCCAACTCCGAACACCGGGGAGCTGTTTTTT. The rearrangement links TRBV20-1 to TRBJ2-2; D might be TRBD2 (6 bases). The V gene's germline CDR1 is DFQATT and CDR2 SNEGSKA (reference sequence). This CDR3 contains 16 residues.

This clonotype was seen a few times. This chain links TRBV18 with TRBJ2-2, with D unresolved. Deletions cut 0 bases from V and 6 bases from J, with 5 bases between. The CDR3 runs to 13 residues. The germline CDR1 and CDR2 sequences are KGHSH and LQKENI. The chain's CDR3 is CASSPPPSGELFF. Here the CDR3 DNA reads TGTGCCAGCTCACCACCACCATCCGGGGAGCTGTTTTTT.

The sample holds one count of this clonotype. The chain links TRBV29-1 to TRBJ2-3; the D gene could be TRBD1 or TRBD2 (6 bases each). Trimming left V 1 base short and J 1 base short, with 18 bases between. Germline CDR1 and CDR2: SQVTM and ANQGSEA. This CDR3 has 17 residues. This CDR3 is CSVEGGASHVGTDTQYF. The CDR3 DNA sequence: TGCAGCGTTGAAGGGGGGGCTAGCCACGTAGGCACAGATACGCAGTATTTT.

In the case of this clonotype: Compared with germline, one end of the junction differs, possibly owing to a read error. The chain carries TRBV15 and TRBJ2-5; D possibly corresponds to TRBD1 (5 bases). The CDR3 spans 15 residues. From germline, CDR1 is LNHNV and CDR2 YYDKDF (reference sequence). The CDR3 loop is CDTSRAGRGRETQYF. CDR3 nucleotide sequence: TGTGACACCAGCAGAGCAGGAAGGGGCAGGGAGACCCAGTACTTC.

This clonotype was observed a handful of times. The V gene is TRBV12-3 or TRBV12-4, the J gene TRBJ2-2, with 7 bases fitting TRBD1. The CDR3 contains 15 residues. V dropped 4 bases and J dropped 4; count of bases not matched to a gene: 6. The CDR3 DNA reads TGTGCCAGCAGTTACCAAACAGGGGTCACCGGGGAGCTGTTTTTT. It codes for CASSYQTGVTGELFF.

This chain connects TRBV13 to TRBJ2-1, with D unresolved. The CDR3 loop spans 12 amino acids. Per germline, CDR1 PRHDT and CDR2 FYEKMQ (reference sequence). V lost 5 bases, J lost 6 bases, and 8 bases lay in between. The CDR3 nucleotides read TGTGCCAGCAGCCGCCTGAGCAATGAGCAGTTCTTC. It yields the protein CASSRLSNEQFF.

This chain connects TRBV7-6 to TRBJ2-5; D remains unclear. There are 14 residues in the CDR3. V was pared by 0 bases and J by 2 bases, with 7 bases between. Germline CDR1 and CDR2: SGHVS and FNYEAQ. The CDR3 DNA reads as TGTGCCAGCAGCTTAGCTCCTAAGCAAGAGACCCAGTACTTC. Its translation is CASSLAPKQETQYF. Together with reference TRBV7-6 and TRBJ2-5, the CDR3 gives the full variable domain: GAGVSQSPRYKVTKRGQDVALRCDPISGHVSLYWYRQALGQGPEFLTYFNYEAQQDKSGLPNDRFSAERPEGSISTLTIQRTEQRDSAMYRCASSLAPKQETQYFGPGTRLLVL.

V and J are TRBV24-1 and TRBJ2-3, with D possibly being TRBD1 (6 bases). This CDR3 has 15 residues. Trimming pared 3 bases from V and 3 bases from J, leaving 12 bases between. CDR1 and CDR2 (germline): KGHDR, SFDVKD. The CDR3 nucleotides are TGTGCCACCAGTGATCATGTACAGGGAACAGATACGCAGTATTTT. This codes for CATSDHVQGTDTQYF.

The V and J genes are TRBV4-2 and TRBJ1-4; D remains ambiguous. Germline V gene lookup returns CDR1 LGHNA and CDR2 YNFKEQ. With 1 base removed from V and 0 bases from J, the gap between germline ends came to 15 bases. This CDR3 comprises 18 residues. In DNA form, the CDR3 reads TGTGCCAGCAGCCAAGGTGTTGAGGGAAGGACAACTAATGAAAAACTGTTTTTT. Protein sequence: CASSQGVEGRTTNEKLFF.